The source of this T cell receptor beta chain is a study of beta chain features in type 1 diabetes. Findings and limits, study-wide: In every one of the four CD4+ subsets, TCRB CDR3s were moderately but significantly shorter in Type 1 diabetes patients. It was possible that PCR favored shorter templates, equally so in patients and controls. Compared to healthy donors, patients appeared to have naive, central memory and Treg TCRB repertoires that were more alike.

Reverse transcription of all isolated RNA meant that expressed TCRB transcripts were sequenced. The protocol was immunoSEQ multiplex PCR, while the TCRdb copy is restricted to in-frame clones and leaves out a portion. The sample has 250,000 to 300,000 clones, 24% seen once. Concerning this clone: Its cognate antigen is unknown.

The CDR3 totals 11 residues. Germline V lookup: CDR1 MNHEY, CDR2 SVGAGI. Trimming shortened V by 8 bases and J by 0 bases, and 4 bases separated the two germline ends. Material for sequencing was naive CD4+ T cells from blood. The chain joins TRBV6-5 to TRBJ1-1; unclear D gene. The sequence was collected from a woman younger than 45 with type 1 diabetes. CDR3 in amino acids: CASSMNTEAFF. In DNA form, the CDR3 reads TGTGCCAGCTCCATGAACACTGAAGCTTTCTTT.